This is a list of T cell receptor beta chains from one sample in a study of blood T cell repertoires in COVID-19. Data came from immunoSEQ multiplex PCR; TCRdb stores just in-frame clones and leaves some out. The sample includes some 320,000 clones, more than 90% of them seen just once. What was sequenced was PBMCs or T cells enriched from blood (not recorded which). Receptors originate from a man aged 55 to 70 who had recovered from COVID-19. CDR3s include the opening cysteine and the closing phenylalanine or tryptophan.

v_call: TRBV5-1; j_call: TRBJ2-7; cdr3_aa: CASSFSPSGFYEQYF
v_call: TRBV19; j_call: TRBJ2-1; cdr3_aa: CASSREGPRNEQFF
v_call: TRBV6-6; j_call: TRBJ1-5; cdr3_aa: CASSQVWSNQPQHF
v_call: TRBV6-5; j_call: TRBJ1-5; cdr3_aa: CASSMSDSNQPQHF
v_call: TRBV7-9; j_call: TRBJ2-5; cdr3_aa: CASSPRTSGSGETQYF
v_call: TRBV9; j_call: TRBJ2-3; cdr3_aa: CASSVAVSGPTDTQYF
v_call: TRBV27; j_call: TRBJ1-1; cdr3_aa: CASSLARGDTEAFF
v_call: TRBV21-1; j_call: TRBJ2-7; cdr3_aa: CASSKRGGRSIGETPSYEQYF
v_call: TRBV3-1/TRBV3-2; j_call: TRBJ1-6; cdr3_aa: CASRDRGARDSPLHF
v_call: TRBV18; j_call: TRBJ1-1; cdr3_aa: CASSQNKNTEAFF
v_call: TRBV19; j_call: TRBJ1-6; cdr3_aa: CASSILNSPLHF
v_call: TRBV19; j_call: TRBJ1-2; cdr3_aa: CASRTDQVRGYTF
v_call: TRBV4-1; j_call: TRBJ2-6; cdr3_aa: CASSQKHARSTEIPTGANVLTF
v_call: TRBV4-2; j_call: TRBJ1-2; cdr3_aa: CASSHWTGTNGYTF
v_call: TRBV19; j_call: TRBJ1-2; cdr3_aa: CASTGGYGYTF
v_call: TRBV18; j_call: TRBJ2-7; cdr3_aa: CASSPSTGPPYEQYF
v_call: TRBV19; j_call: TRBJ2-3; cdr3_aa: CASSTTGGWTDTQYF
v_call: TRBV3-1/TRBV3-2; j_call: TRBJ2-1; cdr3_aa: CASSLDQHLGDTENEQFF
v_call: TRBV5-4; j_call: TRBJ2-7; cdr3_aa: CASSQDRGMEQYF
v_call: TRBV6-5; j_call: TRBJ2-2; cdr3_aa: CASRLTVALTGELFF
v_call: TRBV3-1/TRBV3-2; j_call: TRBJ1-1; cdr3_aa: CASSQGTSSVTEAFF
v_call: TRBV7-9; j_call: TRBJ2-1; cdr3_aa: CASSPTSGTYNEQFF
v_call: TRBV6-5; j_call: TRBJ1-2; cdr3_aa: CASSPGQLNYGYTF